The sequence of this TCR beta chain was determined in a study of neurological immune-mediated disorders. With 10-nucleotide random UMIs, 5'RACE was used to make the cDNA. TCRdb independently ran MiXCR on the 5' RACE reads; one entry per CDR3 protein. The data contain about 50,000 distinct CDR3 sequences, around a tenth of them singletons. Findings of the study overall: No expanded-clone CDR3 amino acid sequence recurred across subjects, suggesting private TCR-beta repertoires. HTLV-1-associated myelopathy had the most TCR clonal expansion, whereas multiple sclerosis had the least (lower than in healthy controls).

Unsorted libraries were prepared from 2 million PBMCs held at -80 C. Ten or more counts support this clonotype. Its antigen is not known. Germline CDR1 reads DFQATT; CDR2 reads SNEGSKA (reference sequence). The CDR3 has 14 residues. The V and J ends lost 3 bases and 6 bases, in that order; junction bases with no gene match: 5. This chain connects TRBV20-1 to TRBJ2-1; 10 bases map to TRBD2. Sequencing was done on a sample of PBMCs. This TCR came from a man between 70 and 80 years old with HTLV-1-associated myelopathy (HAM/TSP). The CDR3 loop is CSASGLAGVNEQFF. For the CDR3, the DNA is TGCAGTGCTAGTGGGCTAGCGGGAGTCAATGAGCAGTTCTTC.